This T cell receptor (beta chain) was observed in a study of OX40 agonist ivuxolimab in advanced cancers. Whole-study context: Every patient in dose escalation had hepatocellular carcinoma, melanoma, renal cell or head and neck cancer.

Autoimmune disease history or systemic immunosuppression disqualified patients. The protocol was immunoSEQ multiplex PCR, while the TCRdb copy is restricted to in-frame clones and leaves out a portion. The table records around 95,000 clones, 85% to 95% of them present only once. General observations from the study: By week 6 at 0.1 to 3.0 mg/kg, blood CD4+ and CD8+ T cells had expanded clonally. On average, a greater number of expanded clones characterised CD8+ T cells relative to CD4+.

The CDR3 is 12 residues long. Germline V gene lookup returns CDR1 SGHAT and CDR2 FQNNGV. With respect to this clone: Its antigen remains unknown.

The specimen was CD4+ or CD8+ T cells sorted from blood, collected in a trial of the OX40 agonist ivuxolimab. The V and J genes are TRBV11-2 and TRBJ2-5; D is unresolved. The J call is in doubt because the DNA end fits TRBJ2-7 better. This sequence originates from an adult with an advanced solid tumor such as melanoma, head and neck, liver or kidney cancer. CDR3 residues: CASSLSFYEQYF. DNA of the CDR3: TGTGCCAGCAGCCTCTCTTTCTACGAGCAGTACTTC.